Sequencing of this TCR beta chain was carried out in a study of vaccination effects on CD4 cells after COVID-19. Turning to the study itself: Prior to sequencing, the ViraFEST assay stimulated PBMC with viral peptide pools, which expanded the antigen-specific CD4+ T cells.

Culture proceeded for approximately 9 days, and CD4+ T cells were then isolated. Participants each got two BNT162b2 or mRNA-1273 vaccine doses. Notes on this clone: No antigen is known for it.

The V and J ends lost 0 bases and 1 base respectively, with 13 bases between them. Germline-derived CDR1 and CDR2 are SGHRS and YFSETQ. This CDR3 is 17 amino acids long. Assay used: immunoSEQ multiplex PCR; TCRdb lists only in-frame clones, some missing. The data contain roughly 40,000 clones, around 71% of them singletons. The sequence came from a human donor who received a COVID-19 vaccine. The chain couples TRBV5-1 to TRBJ2-2; tentatively, D is TRBD2 (6 bases). This material consisted of CD4+ T cells from PBMCs cultured without peptide, taken after COVID-19 vaccination. The CDR3 loop is CASSLVFGRENTGELFF. The CDR3 DNA follows: TGCGCCAGCAGCTTGGTGTTTGGGCGGGAGAACACCGGGGAGCTGTTTTTT.